This is a list of T cell receptor beta chains from one sample in a study of blood T cell repertoires in COVID-19. Profiled with immunoSEQ multiplex PCR; TCRdb holds only in-frame clones, not every one. Among hundreds of thousands of clones listed, 80% to 90% were seen once. The sequenced sample consisted of peripheral blood. These receptors originate from a man aged 30-40 years with active or convalescent COVID-19. CDR3s include the opening cysteine and the closing phenylalanine or tryptophan. The D gene is left open where the match is weak. The size field is filled for only some rows; it gives once, few, many or a size class.

j_call | clone_size | d_call | v_call | cdr3_aa | cdr3_nt
TRBJ2-3 | . | TRBD2 | TRBV7-8 | CASRGTSGRSTDTQYF | TGTGCCAGCAGGGGGACTAGCGGGAGGAGCACAGATACGCAGTATTTT
TRBJ2-2 | once | . | TRBV7-6 | CASSPQRALNTGELFF | TGTGCCAGCAGCCCCCAGCGGGCGCTGAACACCGGGGAGCTGTTTTTT
TRBJ1-2 | . | . | TRBV9 | CASSGRSGSPLKNYGYTF | TGTGCCAGCAGCGGGAGGAGTGGGAGCCCCCTCAAAAACTATGGCTACACCTTC
TRBJ2-7 | . | TRBD1 | TRBV11-2 | CASSHLTGTGGGNEQYF | TGTGCCAGCAGCCATTTAACCGGGACAGGGGGTGGCAACGAGCAGTACTTC
TRBJ2-7 | . | TRBD1 | TRBV5-5 | CASSPGQSYEQYF | TGTGCCAGCAGCCCGGGACAGTCCTACGAGCAGTACTTC
TRBJ2-2 | . | TRBD1 | TRBV4-2 | CASSRGTGVAGELFF | TGTGCCAGCAGTCGAGGAACAGGGGTAGCCGGGGAGCTGTTTTTT
TRBJ1-2 | . | . | TRBV30 | CAWSRQGQGGYTF | TGTGCCTGGAGTCGGCAGGGGCAAGGTGGCTACACCTTC
TRBJ2-7 | . | . | TRBV12-3/TRBV12-4 | CASSLGQLEQYF | TGTGCCAGCAGCCTGGGACAACTCGAGCAGTACTTC
TRBJ1-1 | . | . | TRBV7-9 | CASSLVPGIEAFF | TGTGCCAGCAGCTTAGTTCCCGGTATTGAAGCTTTCTTT
TRBJ1-1 | . | TRBD1 | TRBV7-9 | CATLSGQGLNTEAFF | TGTGCCACCCTATCGGGACAGGGATTGAACACTGAAGCTTTCTTT
TRBJ1-2 | . | TRBD1 | TRBV19 | CASRTGGGGYGYTF | TGTGCCAGTAGGACAGGGGGAGGCGGGTATGGCTACACCTTC